This entry lists 2 T cell receptor beta chains sequenced from one sample in a study of T cells after yellow fever vaccination. TCRdb re-derived calls from the 5' RACE reads in MiXCR, one entry per CDR3 protein. The data contain 620,000 or so distinct CDR3 sequences, about 15% of them singletons. The sequenced sample was PBMCs, obtained 5 to 6 days after the first yellow fever vaccination. Receptor source: a man between 18 and 35 years old who received the YFV17D yellow fever vaccine.

The rearrangement uses TRBV6-1 and TRBJ2-2; D might be TRBD1 or TRBD2, each matching 6 bases. V shed 4 bases and J shed 5 bases, with 17 bases lying between them. The CDR3 consists of 16 residues. The V gene's germline CDR1 is MNHNS and CDR2 SASEGT. The CDR3 is CASSARTGASTGELFF. CDR3 in DNA: TGTGCCAGCAGTGCCCGGACGGGGGCGTCGACCGGGGAGCTGTTTTTT.

The gene calls are TRBV9 and TRBJ1-4; no definite D call. Trimming shortened V by 0 bases and J by 2 bases, and 11 bases separated the two germline ends. Germline V gene data show CDR1 as SGDLS and CDR2 as YYNGEE. The CDR3 sequence is 16 residues long. The CDR3 reads CASSVAWSSTNEKLFF. The CDR3 DNA reads TGTGCCAGCAGCGTAGCCTGGAGTAGCACTAATGAAAAACTGTTTTTT. Using reference TRBV9 and TRBJ1-4 for the parts outside the CDR3, the full variable domain is DSGVTQTPKHLITATGQRVTLRCSPRSGDLSVYWYQQSLDQGLQFLIQYYNGEERAKGNILERFSAQQFPDLHSELNLSSLELGDSALYFCASSVAWSSTNEKLFFGSGTQLSVL.